This TCR beta chain was obtained from a study of T cell repertoires in cytomegalovirus infection. For the study at large: CMV infection together with matching HLA type was indicated by public TCR beta signatures. Regarding the study as a whole: Cumulative frequency of public TCR beta families picked out carriers of CMV plus the relevant HLA. CMV-specific TCR beta clonotypes restricted by HLA-C dominated the ex vivo response.

Concerning this clonotype: Its specificity is unknown.

TCRdb re-derived calls from the reads in MiXCR, one entry per CDR3 protein. The sample holds roughly 230,000 distinct CDR3 sequences, about a sixth seen once. Germline V gene sequence: CDR1 ENHRY, CDR2 SYGVKD. Trimming stripped 0 bases from V and 3 bases from J, with 15 bases between. The CDR3 loop spans 16 amino acids. The TCR originated in a human donor in good health (CMV status not recorded). Some clones in this sample may be carry-over from other donors' samples. The chain joins TRBV10-3 to TRBJ2-7, with a possible D match to TRBD2 (5 bases). The source material was CD8+ T cells from PBMCs. This CDR3 reads CAISESGSGSDYEQYF. CDR3 sequence (DNA): TGTGCCATCAGTGAGTCGGGGTCGGGGTCGGACTACGAGCAGTACTTC.